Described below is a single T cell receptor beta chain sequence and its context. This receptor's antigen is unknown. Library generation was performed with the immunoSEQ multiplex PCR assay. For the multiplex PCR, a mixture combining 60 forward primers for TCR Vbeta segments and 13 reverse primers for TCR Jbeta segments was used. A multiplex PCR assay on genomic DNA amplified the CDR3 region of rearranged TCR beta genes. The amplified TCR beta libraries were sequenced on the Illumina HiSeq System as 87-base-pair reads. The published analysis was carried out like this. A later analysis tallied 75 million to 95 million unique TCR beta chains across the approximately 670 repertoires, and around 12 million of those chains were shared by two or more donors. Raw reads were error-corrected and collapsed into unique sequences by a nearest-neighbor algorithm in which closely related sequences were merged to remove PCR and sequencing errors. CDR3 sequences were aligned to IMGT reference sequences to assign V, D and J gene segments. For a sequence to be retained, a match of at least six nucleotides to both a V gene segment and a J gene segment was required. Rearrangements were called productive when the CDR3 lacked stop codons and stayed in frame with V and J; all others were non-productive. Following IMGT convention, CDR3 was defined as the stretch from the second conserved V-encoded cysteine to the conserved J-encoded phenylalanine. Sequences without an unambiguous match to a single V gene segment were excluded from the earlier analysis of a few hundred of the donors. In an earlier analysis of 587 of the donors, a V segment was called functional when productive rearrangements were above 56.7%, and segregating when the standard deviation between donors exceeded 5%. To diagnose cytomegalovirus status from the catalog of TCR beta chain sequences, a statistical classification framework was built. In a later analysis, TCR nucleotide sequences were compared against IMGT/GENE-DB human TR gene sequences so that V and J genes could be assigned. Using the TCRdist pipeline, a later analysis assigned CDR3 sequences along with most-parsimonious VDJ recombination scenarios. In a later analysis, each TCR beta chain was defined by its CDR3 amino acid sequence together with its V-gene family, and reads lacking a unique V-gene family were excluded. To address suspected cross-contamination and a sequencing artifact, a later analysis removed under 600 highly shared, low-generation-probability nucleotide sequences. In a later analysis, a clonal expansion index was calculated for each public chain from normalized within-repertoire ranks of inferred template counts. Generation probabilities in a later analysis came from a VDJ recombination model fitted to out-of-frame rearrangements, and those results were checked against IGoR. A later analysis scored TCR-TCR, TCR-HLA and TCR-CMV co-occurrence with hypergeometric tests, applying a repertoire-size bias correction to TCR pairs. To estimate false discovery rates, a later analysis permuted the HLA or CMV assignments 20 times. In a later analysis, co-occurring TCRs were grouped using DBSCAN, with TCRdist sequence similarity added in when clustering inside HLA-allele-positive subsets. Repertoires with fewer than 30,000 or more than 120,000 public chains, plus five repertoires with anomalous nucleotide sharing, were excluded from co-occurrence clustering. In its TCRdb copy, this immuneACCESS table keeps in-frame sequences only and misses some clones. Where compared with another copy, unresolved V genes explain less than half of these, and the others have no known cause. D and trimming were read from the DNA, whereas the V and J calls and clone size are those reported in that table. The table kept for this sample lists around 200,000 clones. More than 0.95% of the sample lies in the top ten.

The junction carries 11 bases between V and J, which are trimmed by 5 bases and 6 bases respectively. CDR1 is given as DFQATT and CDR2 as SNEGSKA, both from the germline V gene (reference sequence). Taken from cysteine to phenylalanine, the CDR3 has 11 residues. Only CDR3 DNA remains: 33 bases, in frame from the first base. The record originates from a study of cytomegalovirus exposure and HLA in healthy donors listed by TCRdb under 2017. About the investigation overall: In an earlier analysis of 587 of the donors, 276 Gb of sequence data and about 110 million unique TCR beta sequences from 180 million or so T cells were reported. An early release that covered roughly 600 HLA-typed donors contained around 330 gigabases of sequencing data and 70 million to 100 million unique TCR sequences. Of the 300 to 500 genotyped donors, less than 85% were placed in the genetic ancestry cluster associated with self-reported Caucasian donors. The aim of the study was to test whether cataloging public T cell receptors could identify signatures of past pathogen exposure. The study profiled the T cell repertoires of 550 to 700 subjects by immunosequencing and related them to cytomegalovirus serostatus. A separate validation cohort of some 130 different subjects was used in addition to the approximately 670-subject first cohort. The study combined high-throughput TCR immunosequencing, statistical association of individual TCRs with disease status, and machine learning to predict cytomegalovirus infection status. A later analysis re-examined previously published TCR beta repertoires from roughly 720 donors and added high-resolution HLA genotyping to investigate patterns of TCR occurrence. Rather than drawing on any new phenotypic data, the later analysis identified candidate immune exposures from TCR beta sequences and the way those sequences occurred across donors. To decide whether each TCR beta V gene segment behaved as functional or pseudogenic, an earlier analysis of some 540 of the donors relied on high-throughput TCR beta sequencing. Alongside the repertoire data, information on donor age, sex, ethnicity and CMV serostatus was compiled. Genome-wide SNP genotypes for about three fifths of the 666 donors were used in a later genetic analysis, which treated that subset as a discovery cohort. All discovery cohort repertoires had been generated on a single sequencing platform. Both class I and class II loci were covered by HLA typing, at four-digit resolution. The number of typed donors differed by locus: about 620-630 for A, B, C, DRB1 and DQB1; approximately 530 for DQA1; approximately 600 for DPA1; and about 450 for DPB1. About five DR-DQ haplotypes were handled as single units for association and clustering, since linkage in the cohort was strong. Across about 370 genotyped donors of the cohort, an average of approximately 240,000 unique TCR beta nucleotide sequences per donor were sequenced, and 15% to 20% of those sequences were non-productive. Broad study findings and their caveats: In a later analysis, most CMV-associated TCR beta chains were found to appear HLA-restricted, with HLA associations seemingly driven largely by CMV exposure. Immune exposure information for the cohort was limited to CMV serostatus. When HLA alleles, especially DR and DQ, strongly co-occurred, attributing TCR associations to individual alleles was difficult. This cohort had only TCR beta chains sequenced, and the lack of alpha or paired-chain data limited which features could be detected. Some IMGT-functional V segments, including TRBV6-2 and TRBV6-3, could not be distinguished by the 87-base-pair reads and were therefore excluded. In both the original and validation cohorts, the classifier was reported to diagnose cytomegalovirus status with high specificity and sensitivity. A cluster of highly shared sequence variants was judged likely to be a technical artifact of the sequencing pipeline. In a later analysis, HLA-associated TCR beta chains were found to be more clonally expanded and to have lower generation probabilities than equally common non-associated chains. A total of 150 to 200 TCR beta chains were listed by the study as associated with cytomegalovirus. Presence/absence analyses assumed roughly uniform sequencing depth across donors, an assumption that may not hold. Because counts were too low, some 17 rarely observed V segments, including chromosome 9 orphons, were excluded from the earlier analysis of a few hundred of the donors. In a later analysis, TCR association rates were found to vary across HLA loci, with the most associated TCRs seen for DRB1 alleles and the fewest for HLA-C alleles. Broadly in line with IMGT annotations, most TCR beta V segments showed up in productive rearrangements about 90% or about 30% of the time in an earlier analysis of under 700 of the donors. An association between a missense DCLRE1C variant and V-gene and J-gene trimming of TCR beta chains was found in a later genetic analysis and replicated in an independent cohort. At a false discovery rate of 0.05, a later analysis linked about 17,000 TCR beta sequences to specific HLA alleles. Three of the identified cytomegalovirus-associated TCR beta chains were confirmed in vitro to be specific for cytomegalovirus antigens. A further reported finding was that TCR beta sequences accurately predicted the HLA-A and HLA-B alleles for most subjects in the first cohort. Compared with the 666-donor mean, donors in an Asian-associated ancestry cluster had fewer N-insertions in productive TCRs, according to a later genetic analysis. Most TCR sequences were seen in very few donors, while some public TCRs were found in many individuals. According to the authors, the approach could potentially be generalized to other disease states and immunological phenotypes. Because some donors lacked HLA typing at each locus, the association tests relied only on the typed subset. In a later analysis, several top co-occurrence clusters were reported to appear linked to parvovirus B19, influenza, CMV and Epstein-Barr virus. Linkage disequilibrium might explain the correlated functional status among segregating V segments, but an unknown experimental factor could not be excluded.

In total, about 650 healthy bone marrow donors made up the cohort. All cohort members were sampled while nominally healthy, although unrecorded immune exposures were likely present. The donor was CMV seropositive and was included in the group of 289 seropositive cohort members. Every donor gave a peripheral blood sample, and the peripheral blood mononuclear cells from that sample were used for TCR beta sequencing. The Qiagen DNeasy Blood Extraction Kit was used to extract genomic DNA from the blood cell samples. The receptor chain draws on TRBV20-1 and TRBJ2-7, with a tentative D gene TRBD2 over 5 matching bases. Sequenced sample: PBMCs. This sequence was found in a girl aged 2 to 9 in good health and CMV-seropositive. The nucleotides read TGCAGTGCTGGGCGGGCTTCCGAGCAGTACTTC. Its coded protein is CSAGRASEQYF.